This is a list of T cell receptor beta chains from one sample in a study of PD-1 blockade in classical Hodgkin lymphoma. Using immunoSEQ multiplex PCR, the repertoire was profiled, and TCRdb retains in-frame clones only, with some absent. Here the sample spans about 110,000 clones, 80% to 90% being singletons. The sample was peripheral blood mononuclear cells (PBMCs), taken before the second cycle of nivolumab. These receptors were taken from a human donor with classical Hodgkin lymphoma. The CDR3 runs from the conserved cysteine through the conserved F or W. The D gene is left open where the match is weak. Clone size is stated in some rows and not others, as once, few, many or a class when expanded.

abundance	v_gene	j_gene	d_gene	CDR3nt	CDR3aa
-	TRBV5-1	TRBJ2-3	TRBD2	TGCGCCAGCAGCCTAAATGCTGGGCTAGCGGGACCCTCGGGGGGCACAGATACGCAGTATTTT	CASSLNAGLAGPSGGTDTQYF
-	TRBV19	TRBJ2-5	-	TGTGCCTCCCGCACCGCAAATCAAGAGACCCAGTACTTC	CASRTANQETQYF
-	TRBV5-6	TRBJ2-5	-	TGTGCCAGCAGCTTGGCAGGGGCAGAGACCCAGTACTTC	CASSLAGAETQYF
few	TRBV28	TRBJ2-7	TRBD1	TGTGCCAGCAGTTTAGGACAGGCCAGCTCCTACGAGCAGTACTTC	CASSLGQASSYEQYF
few	TRBV6-1	TRBJ1-2	-	TGTGCCAGCAGTGATGGAGTGGTCAATCGCTATGGCTACACCTTC	CASSDGVVNRYGYTF
-	TRBV27	TRBJ1-2	-	TGTGCCAGCAGTTTGAGAGGGGGATTATATGGCTACACCTTC	CASSLRGGLYGYTF
-	TRBV10-1	TRBJ2-1	-	TGCGCCAGCAGCGGGAAACCGGGACACTACAATGAGCAGTTCTTC	CASSGKPGHYNEQFF
-	TRBV4-2	TRBJ2-3	-	TGTGCCAGCAGGGCTATGGGACTTCGAGATACGCAGTATTTT	CASRAMGLRDTQYF
-	TRBV7-9	TRBJ2-5	-	TGTGCCAGCAGCTTATTGGGCCAGCCCCAAGAGACCCAGTACTTC	CASSLLGQPQETQYF
-	TRBV19	TRBJ1-5	-	TGTGCCAGTACCCTAGGGTGGGGGGCGCATCAGCCCCAGCATTTT	CASTLGWGAHQPQHF
few	TRBV7-7	TRBJ2-5	TRBD2	TGTGCTAGCAGCTCAAGCGGGAGACAAGAGACCCAGTACTTC	CASSSSGRQETQYF
-	TRBV7-9	TRBJ1-1	-	TGTGCCAGCAGCTTTCCCCGACCTGCGGACACTGAAGCTTTCTTT	CASSFPRPADTEAFF
-	TRBV2	TRBJ1-3	-	TGTGCCAGCAGTGTGGCGGGACGGGGAAACACCATATATTTT	CASSVAGRGNTIYF
-	TRBV29-1	TRBJ1-4	-	TGCAGCGTTGATGGAGTAAGCGGGGAAAAACTGTTTTTT	CSVDGVSGEKLFF
many	TRBV28	TRBJ2-7	-	TGTGCCAGCAGTCTCCAAGGGGGGGGCCGCGAGCAGTACTTC	CASSLQGGGREQYF
-	TRBV2	TRBJ2-3	TRBD2	TGTGCCAGCAGCCAGACCAATGGACTAGCGGGAGGACCAGATACGCAGTATTTT	CASSQTNGLAGGPDTQYF
-	TRBV18	TRBJ1-1	-	TGTGCCAGCTCACCCGCGGGGGGAATAAGAACTGAAGCTTTCTTT	CASSPAGGIRTEAFF
-	TRBV4-3	TRBJ2-3	-	TGCGCCAGCAGCCCACCGTTCACAGATACGCAGTATTTT	CASSPPFTDTQYF
-	TRBV10-3	TRBJ2-7	TRBD1	TGTGCCATCAGTGATCCGGGACAGAGCTCCTACGAGCAGTACTTC	CAISDPGQSSYEQYF
few	TRBV29-1	TRBJ2-7	TRBD2	TGCAGCGTTACACGGACTAGCGGGAGTAGTCCGTACTTC	CSVTRTSGSSPYF
-	TRBV5-1	TRBJ2-7	TRBD1	TGCGCCAGCAGCTTGGAGTCAGGGGGCTTCTACGAGCAGTACTTC	CASSLESGGFYEQYF
-	TRBV19	TRBJ1-4	-	TGTGCCAGTAGTATACCGGCCTATGCCGAAAAACTGTTTTTT	CASSIPAYAEKLFF
-	TRBV19	TRBJ2-1	TRBD2	TGTGCCAGTACCAAAAGCGGGAGTGTCGACAATGAGCAGTTCTTC	CASTKSGSVDNEQFF
-	TRBV2	TRBJ2-1	TRBD2	TGTGCCAGCAGACTAGCGGGAGGCTCCTACAATGAGCAGTTCTTC	CASRLAGGSYNEQFF
-	TRBV5-3	TRBJ1-2	TRBD1	TGTGCCAGAAGCCGCAGAACAGGGGGGATTGGAGGCTACACCTTC	CARSRRTGGIGGYTF
-	TRBV10-2	TRBJ2-5	TRBD1	TGCGCCAGCAGTGAGAGCGACAGGGCAGAGACCCAGTACTTC	CASSESDRAETQYF
-	TRBV5-4	TRBJ2-3	TRBD1	TGTGCCAGCAGCGAACAGGGGGCCGAAGATACGCAGTATTTT	CASSEQGAEDTQYF
few	TRBV5-1	TRBJ1-1	TRBD1	TGCGCCAGCACGACAGGGGGCACTGAAGCTTTCTTT	CASTTGGTEAFF
few	TRBV7-6	TRBJ2-2	-	TGTGCCAGCAGCTTAGGGACGGACACCGGGGAGCTGTTTTTT	CASSLGTDTGELFF
-	TRBV2	TRBJ1-5	TRBD1	TGTGCCAGCAGGGGACAGCTCAATCAGCCCCAGCATTTT	CASRGQLNQPQHF
-	TRBV9	TRBJ2-7	TRBD2	TGTGCCAGCAGCGTAGGGGTTGGGGGACTAGCGGGAGTCGAGCAGTACTTC	CASSVGVGGLAGVEQYF
-	TRBV19	TRBJ1-5	TRBD1	TGTGCCAGTAGGAGCCCAGGGGGAGTTAGCAATCAGCCCCAGCATTTT	CASRSPGGVSNQPQHF
-	TRBV6-1	TRBJ2-7	-	TGTGCCAGCAGCGCCTTCGGGTTCTACGAGCAGTACTTC	CASSAFGFYEQYF
-	TRBV19	TRBJ1-2	-	TGTGCCAGTAGTCCGCGCAGGGGCCGTAAGGACCGAACCTCTAACTATGGCTACACCTTC	CASSPRRGRKDRTSNYGYTF
-	TRBV7-9	TRBJ2-5	-	TGTGCCAGCAGCGTCCAACGAGAGACCCAGTACTTC	CASSVQRETQYF
few	TRBV19	TRBJ1-5	-	TGTGCCAGTAGTAATGGTTATCAGCCCCAGCATTTT	CASSNGYQPQHF